This T cell receptor (beta chain) originates from a study of T cell responses to AZD1222 COVID-19 vaccine (dated by TCRdb to the early 2020s). For context, the study as a whole: A total of about 240 trial participants underwent TCR sequencing, of whom 200 to 220 received two doses of AZD1222 and around 26 received two doses of the MenACWY control vaccine. Trial participants were enrolled into age subgroups of 18-55, 56-69 and 70-plus years, which contained roughly 150, 30 and 60 TCR-sequenced participants, respectively.

The time point label, read with the paper, signifies: about 28 days (+/-7) after the second vaccine dose. AZD1222 recipients whose second dose came at about 4 weeks and those whose second dose came at about 12 weeks were combined into one group, since spike-specific TCR depth and breadth did not differ between the two schedules. Vaccinee samples were obtained from the UK trials COV001 and COV002, which included a single-blind randomized controlled phase 2/3 trial of AZD1222 (ChAdOx1 nCoV-19) in healthy adults. For TCRbeta chain sequencing, PBMC samples were collected from trial participants at day 0 and at day 28 after the second dose. The germline V gene provides CDR1 KGHDR and CDR2 SFDVKD. From V the trimming removes 6 bases and from J it removes 0 bases, while the gene matches leave 8 bases of the junction unaccounted for. The CDR3 runs 19 amino acids, cysteine and phenylalanine included. Of all the DNA, just the CDR3 is kept, 57 bases in frame from base 1.

Worth noting for this clone: Its specific antigen is unknown. Qualities for individual bases were not recorded, and no much larger clone is one base off.

The CDR3 regions of human TCRbeta chains were analyzed by immunosequencing. From the authors' description of their analysis: TCRs in the repertoires were matched against a reference library of SARS-CoV-2-specific TCRs that had been generated with the MIRA antigen-specificity platform. Breadth meant the fraction of unique TCRs that were SARS-CoV-2-associated, whereas depth meant the fraction of total T cells that were SARS-CoV-2-associated. Using the MIRA data, each spike-specific TCR was assigned both to the spike region to which the TCR was reactive and to a CD4 or CD8 class. Log10-transformed breadth and depth values were compared by one-way ANOVA with Sidak's multiple comparisons tests. TCRdb re-hosts the immuneACCESS table, in-frame sequences only. Its copies lack some clones; in the studies checked, an unresolved V gene accounts for under half of them, and the cause for the rest is not known. The D gene and trimming were derived from the DNA, and the V and J assignments and clone size from that table. Within this sample are 90,000 to 150,000 clones, with approximately 86% of them counted one time only. Of the sample, around 17% is held by the ten largest clones.

Results and caveats for the whole study, not just this receptor: The 56-69-year group was small, and its depth increase did not reach significance, likely because of low power. Conclusions about previously exposed vaccinees are limited because only a handful of AZD1222 recipients were SARS-CoV-2 seropositive at baseline. After two AZD1222 doses, spike-specific TCR breadth and depth were significantly higher than at day 0 and than in MenACWY recipients. Nearly half of unique spike-specific TCRs reportedly recognized epitopes outside regions mutated in the B.1.351 and B.1.1.7 variants. The vaccine-associated CD4 TCRs covered the entire spike protein, and the dominant responses fell in regions 160-218 and 743-854. Because no day 14 peak-response samples were available, repertoires were characterized only after the peak T cell response. Participants were mostly white British, with more females than males. The authors suggested clonal diversity may have been underestimated.

The material sequenced was peripheral blood, taken 28 days after the second AZD1222 dose. The chain is made from TRBV24-1 and TRBJ2-1; 15 central nucleotides agree with TRBD2. The TCR originated in an adult who received the AZD1222 COVID-19 vaccine. The CDR3 loop reads CATSRDGLAGGSSYNEQFF. In nucleotides, the sequence is TGTGCCACCAGTAGAGACGGACTAGCGGGGGGGAGCTCCTACAATGAGCAGTTCTTC.